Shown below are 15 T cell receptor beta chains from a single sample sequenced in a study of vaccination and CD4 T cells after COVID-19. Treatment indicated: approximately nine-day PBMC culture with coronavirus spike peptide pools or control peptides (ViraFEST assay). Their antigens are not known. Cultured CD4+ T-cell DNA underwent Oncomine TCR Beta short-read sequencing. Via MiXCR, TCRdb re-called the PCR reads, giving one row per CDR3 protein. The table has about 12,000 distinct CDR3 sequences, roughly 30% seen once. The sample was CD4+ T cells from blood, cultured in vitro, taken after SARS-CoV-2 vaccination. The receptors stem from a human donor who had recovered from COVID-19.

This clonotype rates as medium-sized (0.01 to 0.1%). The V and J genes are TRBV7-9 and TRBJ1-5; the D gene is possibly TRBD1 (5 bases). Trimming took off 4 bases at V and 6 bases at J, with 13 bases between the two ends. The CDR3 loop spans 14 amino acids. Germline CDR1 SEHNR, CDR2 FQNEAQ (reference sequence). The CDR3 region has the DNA TGTGCCAGCAGCTGGCAGGGTTCTAGTCAGCCCCAGCATTTT. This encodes CASSWQGSSQPQHF.

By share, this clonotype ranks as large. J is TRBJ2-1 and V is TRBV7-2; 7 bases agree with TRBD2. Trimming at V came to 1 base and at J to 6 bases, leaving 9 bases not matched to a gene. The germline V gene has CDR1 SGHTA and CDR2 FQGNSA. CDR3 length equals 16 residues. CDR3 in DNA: TGTGCCAGCAGCTTAGGTCAAATTGGGGGGGGCAATGAGCAGTTCTTC. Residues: CASSLGQIGGGNEQFF.

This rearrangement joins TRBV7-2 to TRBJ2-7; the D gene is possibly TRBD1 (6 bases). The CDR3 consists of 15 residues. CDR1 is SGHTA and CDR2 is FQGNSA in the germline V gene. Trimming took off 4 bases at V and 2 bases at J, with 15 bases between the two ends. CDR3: CASSSSGQLTYEQYF. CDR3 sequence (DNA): TGTGCCAGCAGCTCGAGCGGACAGCTCACCTACGAGCAGTACTTC.

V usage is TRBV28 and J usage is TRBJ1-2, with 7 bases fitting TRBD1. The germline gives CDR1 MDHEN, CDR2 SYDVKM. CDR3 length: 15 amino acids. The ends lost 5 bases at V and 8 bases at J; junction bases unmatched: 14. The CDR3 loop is CASSRPTTGRSGYTF. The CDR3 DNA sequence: TGTGCCAGCAGTCGCCCCACGACAGGGAGATCGGGCTACACCTTC.

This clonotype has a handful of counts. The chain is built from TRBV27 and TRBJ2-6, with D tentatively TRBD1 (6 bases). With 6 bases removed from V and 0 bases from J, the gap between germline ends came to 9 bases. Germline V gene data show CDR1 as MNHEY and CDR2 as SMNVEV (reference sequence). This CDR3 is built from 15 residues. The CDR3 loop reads CASSYRASGANVLTF. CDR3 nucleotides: TGTGCCAGCAGCTACAGGGCCTCTGGGGCCAACGTCCTGACTTTC. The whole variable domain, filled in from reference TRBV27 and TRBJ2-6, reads EAQVTQNPRYLITVTGKKLTVTCSQNMNHEYMSWYRQDPGLGLRQIYYSMNVEVTDKGDVPEGYKVSRKEKRNFPLILESPSPNQTSLYFCASSYRASGANVLTFGAGSRLTVL.

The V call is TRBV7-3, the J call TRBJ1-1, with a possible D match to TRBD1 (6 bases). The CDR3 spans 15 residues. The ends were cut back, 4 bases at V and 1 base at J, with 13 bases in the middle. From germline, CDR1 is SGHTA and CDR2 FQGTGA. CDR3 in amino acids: CASSSPGTRNTEAFF. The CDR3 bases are TGTGCCAGCAGCTCCCCCGGGACAAGGAACACTGAAGCTTTCTTT.

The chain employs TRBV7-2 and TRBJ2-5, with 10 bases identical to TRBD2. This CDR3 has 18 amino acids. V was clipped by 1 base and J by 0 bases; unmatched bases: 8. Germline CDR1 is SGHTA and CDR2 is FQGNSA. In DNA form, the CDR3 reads TGTGCCAGCAGCTTAGTTCTAGCGGGAGCGGGGAACCAAGAGACCCAGTACTTC. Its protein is CASSLVLAGAGNQETQYF.

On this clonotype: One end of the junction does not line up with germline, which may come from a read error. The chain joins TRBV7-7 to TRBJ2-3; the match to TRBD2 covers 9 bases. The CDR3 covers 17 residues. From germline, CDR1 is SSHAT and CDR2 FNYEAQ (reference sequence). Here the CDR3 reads CASSLALLAGCTDTQYF. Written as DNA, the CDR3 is TGTGCTAGCAGCTTAGCGCTCCTAGCGGGGTGCACAGATACGCAGTATTTT.

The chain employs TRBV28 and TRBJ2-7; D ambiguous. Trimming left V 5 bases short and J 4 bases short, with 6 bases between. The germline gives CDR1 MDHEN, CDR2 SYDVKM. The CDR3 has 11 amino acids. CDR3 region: CASSQRYEQYF. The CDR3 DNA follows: TGTGCCAGCAGTCAACGGTACGAGCAGTACTTC.

The CDR3: CASSAGGITPSYNEQFF. CDR3 nucleotides: TGTGCCAGCAGCGCTGGGGGAATAACCCCCTCCTACAATGAGCAGTTCTTC. The J gene is TRBJ2-1, the V gene TRBV9, with D perhaps being TRBD1 or TRBD2 (5 bases each). The CDR3 covers 17 residues. Germline V gives CDR1 SGDLS, CDR2 YYNGEE. Trimming took 3 bases from V and 0 from J, leaving 16 bases between them.

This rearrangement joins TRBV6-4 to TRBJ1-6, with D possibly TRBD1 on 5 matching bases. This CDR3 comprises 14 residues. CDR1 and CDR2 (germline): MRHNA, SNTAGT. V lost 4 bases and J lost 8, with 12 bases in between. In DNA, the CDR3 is TGTGCCAGCAGTGCGGGGACCCTGGATTCACCCCTCCACTTT. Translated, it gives CASSAGTLDSPLHF.

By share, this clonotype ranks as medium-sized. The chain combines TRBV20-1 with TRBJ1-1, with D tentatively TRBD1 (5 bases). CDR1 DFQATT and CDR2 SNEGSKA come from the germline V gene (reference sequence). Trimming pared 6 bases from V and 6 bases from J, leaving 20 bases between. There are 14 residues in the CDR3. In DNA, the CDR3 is TGCAGTGCCATTCCCCGGGGGATTTGGGCTGAAGCTTTCTTT. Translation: CSAIPRGIWAEAFF.

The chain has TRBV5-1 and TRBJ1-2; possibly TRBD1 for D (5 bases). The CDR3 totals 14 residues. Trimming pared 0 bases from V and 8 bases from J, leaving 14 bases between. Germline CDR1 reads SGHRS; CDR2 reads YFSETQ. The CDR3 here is CASSLDGAGKGYTF. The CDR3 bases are TGCGCCAGCAGCTTGGACGGGGCCGGTAAGGGCTACACCTTC.

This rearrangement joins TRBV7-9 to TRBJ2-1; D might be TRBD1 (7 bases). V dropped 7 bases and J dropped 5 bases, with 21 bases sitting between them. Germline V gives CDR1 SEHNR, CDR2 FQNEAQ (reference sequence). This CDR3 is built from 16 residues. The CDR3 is CASTPRGRGRNNEQFF. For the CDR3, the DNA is TGTGCCAGCACCCCTCGGGGCAGGGGGAGGAACAATGAGCAGTTCTTC.

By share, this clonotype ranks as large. CDR3 nucleotides: TGTGCCAGCAGTCCGGGGGACAGGGGGTCGGGTCAGCCCCAGCATTTT. Translated: CASSPGDRGSGQPQHF. This chain joins TRBV27 and TRBJ1-5; 11 bases align to TRBD1. V was pared by 5 bases and J by 6 bases, with 9 bases of the junction left unmatched. CDR3 length equals 16 residues. CDR1 is MNHEY, CDR2 SMNVEV, per germline (reference sequence).